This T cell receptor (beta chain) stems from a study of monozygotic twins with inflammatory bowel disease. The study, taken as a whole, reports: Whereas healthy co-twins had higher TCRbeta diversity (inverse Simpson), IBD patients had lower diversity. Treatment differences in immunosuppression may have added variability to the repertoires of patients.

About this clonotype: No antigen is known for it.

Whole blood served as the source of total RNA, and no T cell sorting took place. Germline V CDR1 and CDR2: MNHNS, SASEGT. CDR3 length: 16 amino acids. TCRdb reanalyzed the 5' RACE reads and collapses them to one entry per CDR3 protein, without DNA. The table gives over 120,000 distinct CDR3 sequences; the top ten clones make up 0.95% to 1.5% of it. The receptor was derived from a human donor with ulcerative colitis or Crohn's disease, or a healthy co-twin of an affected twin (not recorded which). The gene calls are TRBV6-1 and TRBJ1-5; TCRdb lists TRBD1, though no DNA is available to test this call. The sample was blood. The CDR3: CASSEGLRQSNQPQHF.